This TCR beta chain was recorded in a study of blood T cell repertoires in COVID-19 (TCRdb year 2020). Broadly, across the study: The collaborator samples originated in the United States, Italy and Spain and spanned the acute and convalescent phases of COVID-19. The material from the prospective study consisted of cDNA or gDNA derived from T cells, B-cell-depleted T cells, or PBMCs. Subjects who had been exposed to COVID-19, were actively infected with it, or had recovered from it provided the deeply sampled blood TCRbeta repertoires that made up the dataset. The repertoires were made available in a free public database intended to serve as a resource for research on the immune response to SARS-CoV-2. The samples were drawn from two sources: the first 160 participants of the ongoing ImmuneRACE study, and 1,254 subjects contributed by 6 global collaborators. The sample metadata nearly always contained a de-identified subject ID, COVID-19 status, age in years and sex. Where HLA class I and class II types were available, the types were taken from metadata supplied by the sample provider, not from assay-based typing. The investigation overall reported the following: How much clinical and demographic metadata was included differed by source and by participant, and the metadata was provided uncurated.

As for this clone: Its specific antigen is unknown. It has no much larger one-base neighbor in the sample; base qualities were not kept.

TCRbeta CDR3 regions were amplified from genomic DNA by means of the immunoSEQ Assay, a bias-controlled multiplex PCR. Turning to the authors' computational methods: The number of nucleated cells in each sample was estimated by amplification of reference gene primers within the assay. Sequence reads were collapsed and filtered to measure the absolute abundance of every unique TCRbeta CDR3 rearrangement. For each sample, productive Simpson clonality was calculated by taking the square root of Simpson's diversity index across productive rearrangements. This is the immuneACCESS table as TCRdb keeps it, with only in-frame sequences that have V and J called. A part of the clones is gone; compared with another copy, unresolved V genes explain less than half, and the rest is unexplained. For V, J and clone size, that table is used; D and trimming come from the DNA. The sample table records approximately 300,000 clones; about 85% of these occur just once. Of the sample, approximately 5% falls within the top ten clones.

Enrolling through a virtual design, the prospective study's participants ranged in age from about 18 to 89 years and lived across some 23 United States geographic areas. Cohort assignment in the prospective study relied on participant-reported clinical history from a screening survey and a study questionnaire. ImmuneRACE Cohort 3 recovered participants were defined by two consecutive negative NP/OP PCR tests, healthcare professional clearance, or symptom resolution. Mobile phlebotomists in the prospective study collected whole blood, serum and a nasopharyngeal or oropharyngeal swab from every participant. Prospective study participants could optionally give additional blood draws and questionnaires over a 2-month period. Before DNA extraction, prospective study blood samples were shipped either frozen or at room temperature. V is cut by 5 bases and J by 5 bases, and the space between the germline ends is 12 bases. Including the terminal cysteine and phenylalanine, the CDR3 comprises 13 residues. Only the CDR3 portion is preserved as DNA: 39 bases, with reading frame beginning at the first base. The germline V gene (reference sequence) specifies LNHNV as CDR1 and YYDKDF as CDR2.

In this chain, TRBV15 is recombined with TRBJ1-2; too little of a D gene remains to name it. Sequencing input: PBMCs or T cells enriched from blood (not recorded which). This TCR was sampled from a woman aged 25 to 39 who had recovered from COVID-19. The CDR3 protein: CATSLGGPYGYTF. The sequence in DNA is TGTGCCACCAGCCTAGGAGGACCTTATGGCTACACCTTC.